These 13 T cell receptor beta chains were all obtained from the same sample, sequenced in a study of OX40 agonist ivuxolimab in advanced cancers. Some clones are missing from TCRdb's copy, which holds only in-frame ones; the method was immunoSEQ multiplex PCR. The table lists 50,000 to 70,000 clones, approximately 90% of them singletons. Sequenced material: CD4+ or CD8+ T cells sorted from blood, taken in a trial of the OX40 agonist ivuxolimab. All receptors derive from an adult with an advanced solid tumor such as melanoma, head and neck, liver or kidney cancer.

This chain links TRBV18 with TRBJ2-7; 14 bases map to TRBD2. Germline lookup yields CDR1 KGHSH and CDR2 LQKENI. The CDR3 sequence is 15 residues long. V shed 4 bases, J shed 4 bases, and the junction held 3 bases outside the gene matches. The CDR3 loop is CASSLGTSGSYEQYF. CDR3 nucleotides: TGTGCCAGCTCACTGGGGACTAGCGGGAGTTACGAGCAGTACTTC. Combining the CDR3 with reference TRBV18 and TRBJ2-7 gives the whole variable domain NAGVMQNPRHLVRRRGQEARLRCSPMKGHSHVYWYRQLPEEGLKFMVYLQKENIIDESGMPKERFSAEFPKEGPSILRIQQVVRGDSAAYFCASSLGTSGSYEQYFGPGTRLTVT.

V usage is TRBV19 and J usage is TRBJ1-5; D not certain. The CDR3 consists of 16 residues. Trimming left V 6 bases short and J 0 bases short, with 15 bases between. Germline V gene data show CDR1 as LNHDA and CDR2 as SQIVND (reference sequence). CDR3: CASRGQALHSNQPQHF. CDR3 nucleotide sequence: TGTGCCAGTAGGGGTCAGGCCCTCCATAGCAATCAGCCCCAGCATTTT.

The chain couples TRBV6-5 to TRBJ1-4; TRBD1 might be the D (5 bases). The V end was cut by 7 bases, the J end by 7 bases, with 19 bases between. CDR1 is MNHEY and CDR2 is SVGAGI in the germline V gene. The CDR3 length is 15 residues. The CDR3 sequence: CASTTASGPAEKLFF. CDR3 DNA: TGTGCCAGCACCACGGCGTCGGGGCCGGCTGAAAAACTGTTTTTT.

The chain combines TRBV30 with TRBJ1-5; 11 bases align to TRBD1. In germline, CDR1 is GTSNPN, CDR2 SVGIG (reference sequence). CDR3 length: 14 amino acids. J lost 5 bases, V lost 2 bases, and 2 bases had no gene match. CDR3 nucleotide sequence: TGTGCCTGGAGTCTGGGACAGGGGGATCAGCCCCAGCATTTT. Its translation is CAWSLGQGDQPQHF. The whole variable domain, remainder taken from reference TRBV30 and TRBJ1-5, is SQTIHQWPATLVQPVGSPLSLECTVEGTSNPNLYWYRQAAGRGLQLLFYSVGIGQISSEVPQNLSASRPQDRQFILSSKKLLLSDSGFYLCAWSLGQGDQPQHFGDGTRLSIL.

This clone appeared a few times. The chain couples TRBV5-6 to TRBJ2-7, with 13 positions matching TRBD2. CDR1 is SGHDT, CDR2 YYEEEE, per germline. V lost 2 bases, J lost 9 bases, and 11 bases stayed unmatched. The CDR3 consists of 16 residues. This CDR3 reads CASSFEGLAGTLGQYF. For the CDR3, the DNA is TGTGCCAGCAGCTTCGAGGGACTAGCGGGAACTTTGGGGCAGTACTTC.

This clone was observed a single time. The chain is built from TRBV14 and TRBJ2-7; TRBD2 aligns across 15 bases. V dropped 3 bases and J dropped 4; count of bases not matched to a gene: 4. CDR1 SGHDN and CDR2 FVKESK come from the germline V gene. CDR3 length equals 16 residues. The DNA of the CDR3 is TGTGCCAGCAGCCACCCCGGGACTAGCGGGAGGTACGAGCAGTACTTC. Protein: CASSHPGTSGRYEQYF.

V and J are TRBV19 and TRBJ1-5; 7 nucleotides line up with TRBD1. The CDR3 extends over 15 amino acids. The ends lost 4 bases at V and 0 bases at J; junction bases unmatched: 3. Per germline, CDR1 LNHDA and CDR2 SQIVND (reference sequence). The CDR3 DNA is TGTGCCAGTAGTACACAGGGGAATAGCAATCAGCCCCAGCATTTT. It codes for CASSTQGNSNQPQHF.

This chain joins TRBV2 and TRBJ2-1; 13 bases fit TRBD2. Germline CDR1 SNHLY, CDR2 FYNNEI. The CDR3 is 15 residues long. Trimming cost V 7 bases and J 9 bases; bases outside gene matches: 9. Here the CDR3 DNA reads TGTGCCAGCACGGAACTAGCGGGAGGGCCTATTGAGCAGTTCTTC. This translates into CASTELAGGPIEQFF.

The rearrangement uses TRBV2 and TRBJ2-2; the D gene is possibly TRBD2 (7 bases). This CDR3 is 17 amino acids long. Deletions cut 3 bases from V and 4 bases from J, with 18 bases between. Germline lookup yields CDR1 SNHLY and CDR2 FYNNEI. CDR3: CASSDAPRGAPTGELFF. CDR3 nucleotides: TGTGCCAGCAGTGACGCCCCCCGGGGGGCGCCCACCGGGGAGCTGTTTTTT.

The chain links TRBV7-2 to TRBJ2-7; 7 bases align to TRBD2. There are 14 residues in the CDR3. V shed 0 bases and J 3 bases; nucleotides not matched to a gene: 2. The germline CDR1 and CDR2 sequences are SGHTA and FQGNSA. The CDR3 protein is CASSLAERDYEQYF. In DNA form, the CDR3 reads TGTGCCAGCAGCTTAGCGGAGCGGGACTACGAGCAGTACTTC.

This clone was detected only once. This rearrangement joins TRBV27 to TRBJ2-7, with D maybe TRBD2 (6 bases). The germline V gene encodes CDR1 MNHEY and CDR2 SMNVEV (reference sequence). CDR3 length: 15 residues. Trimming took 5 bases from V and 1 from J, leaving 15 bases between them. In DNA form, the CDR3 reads TGTGCCAGCAGTAGGTTGGAGGGGCCATCCTACGAGCAGTACTTC. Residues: CASSRLEGPSYEQYF.

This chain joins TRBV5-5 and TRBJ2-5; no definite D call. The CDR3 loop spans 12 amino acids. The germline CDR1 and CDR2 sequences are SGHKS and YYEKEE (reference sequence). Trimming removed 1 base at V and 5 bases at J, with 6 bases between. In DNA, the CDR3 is TGTGCCAGCAGCTTGCCGGGTGAGACCCAGTACTTC. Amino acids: CASSLPGETQYF.

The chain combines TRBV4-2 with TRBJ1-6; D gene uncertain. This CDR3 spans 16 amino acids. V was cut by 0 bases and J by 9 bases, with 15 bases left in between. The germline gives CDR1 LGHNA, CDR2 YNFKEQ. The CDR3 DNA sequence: TGTGCCAGCAGCCAAGATGGTCCATCGGTAACTTCACCCCTCCACTTT. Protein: CASSQDGPSVTSPLHF.